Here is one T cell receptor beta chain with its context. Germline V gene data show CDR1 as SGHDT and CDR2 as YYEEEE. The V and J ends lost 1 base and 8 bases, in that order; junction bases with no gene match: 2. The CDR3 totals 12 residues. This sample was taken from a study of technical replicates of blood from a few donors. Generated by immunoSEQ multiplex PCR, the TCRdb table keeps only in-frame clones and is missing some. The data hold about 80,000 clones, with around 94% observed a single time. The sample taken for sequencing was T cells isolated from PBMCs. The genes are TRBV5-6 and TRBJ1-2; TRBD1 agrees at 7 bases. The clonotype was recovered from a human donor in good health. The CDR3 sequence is CASSLTGEGYTF. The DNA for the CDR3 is TGTGCCAGCAGCTTGACAGGGGAAGGCTACACCTTC. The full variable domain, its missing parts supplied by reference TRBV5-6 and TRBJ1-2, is DAGVTQSPTHLIKTRGQQVTLRCSPKSGHDTVSWYQQALGQGPQFIFQYYEEEERQRGNFPDRFSGHQFPNYSSELNVNALLLGDSALYLCASSLTGEGYTFGSGTRLTVV.